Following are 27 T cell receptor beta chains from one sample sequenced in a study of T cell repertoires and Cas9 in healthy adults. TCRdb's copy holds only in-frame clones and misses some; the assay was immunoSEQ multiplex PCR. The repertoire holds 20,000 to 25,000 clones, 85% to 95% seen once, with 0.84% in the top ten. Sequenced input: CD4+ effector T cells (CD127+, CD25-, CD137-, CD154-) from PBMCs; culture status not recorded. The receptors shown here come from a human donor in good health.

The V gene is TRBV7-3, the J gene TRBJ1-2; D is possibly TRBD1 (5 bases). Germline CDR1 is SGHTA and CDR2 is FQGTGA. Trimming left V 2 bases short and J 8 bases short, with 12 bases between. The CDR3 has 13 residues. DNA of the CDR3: TGTGCCAGCAGCTTACGGCAGGGAGAGGGCTACACCTTC. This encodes CASSLRQGEGYTF.

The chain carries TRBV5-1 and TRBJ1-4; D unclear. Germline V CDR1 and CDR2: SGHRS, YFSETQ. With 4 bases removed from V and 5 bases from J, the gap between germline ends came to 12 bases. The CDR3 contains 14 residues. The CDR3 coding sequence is TGCGCCAGCAGCCCCCAGGCGGCGAATGAAAAACTGTTTTTT. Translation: CASSPQAANEKLFF.

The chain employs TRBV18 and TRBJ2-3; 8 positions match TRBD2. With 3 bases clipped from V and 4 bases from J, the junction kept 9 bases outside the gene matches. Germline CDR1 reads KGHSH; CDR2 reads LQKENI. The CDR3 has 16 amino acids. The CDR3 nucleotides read TGTGCCAGCTCACCCCCGGGACTAGTGGGGGCAGATACGCAGTATTTT. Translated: CASSPPGLVGADTQYF.

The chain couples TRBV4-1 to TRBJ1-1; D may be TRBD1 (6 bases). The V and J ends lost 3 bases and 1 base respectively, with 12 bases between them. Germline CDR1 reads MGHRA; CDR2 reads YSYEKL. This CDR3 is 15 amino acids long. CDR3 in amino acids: CASSQLQGSNTEAFF. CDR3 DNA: TGCGCCAGCAGCCAGTTACAGGGCTCGAACACTGAAGCTTTCTTT.

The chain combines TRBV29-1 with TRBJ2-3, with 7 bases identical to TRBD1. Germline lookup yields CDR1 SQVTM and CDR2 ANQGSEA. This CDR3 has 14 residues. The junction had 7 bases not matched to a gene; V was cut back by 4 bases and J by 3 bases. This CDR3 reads CSVAPGQPTDTQYF. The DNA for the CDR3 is TGCAGCGTTGCCCCGGGACAGCCAACAGATACGCAGTATTTT.

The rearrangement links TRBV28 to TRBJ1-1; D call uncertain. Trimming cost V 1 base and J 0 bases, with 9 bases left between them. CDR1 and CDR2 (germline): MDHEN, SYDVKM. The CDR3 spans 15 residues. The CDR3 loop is CASSLYRRLNTEAFF. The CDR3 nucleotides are TGTGCCAGCAGTTTATATCGGCGATTGAACACTGAAGCTTTCTTT.

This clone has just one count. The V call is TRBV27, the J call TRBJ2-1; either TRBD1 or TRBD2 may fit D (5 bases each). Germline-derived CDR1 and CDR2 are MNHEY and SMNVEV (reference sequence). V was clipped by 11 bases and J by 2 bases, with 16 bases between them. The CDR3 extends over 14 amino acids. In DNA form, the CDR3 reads TGTGCCCAGCCCTCCGGGGCGACCTACAATGAGCAGTTCTTC. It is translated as CAQPSGATYNEQFF.

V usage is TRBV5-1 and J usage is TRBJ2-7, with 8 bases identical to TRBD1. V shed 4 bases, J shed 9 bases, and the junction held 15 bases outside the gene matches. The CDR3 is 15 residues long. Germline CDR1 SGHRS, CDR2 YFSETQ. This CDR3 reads CASSPFRDRPGGQYF. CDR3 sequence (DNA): TGCGCCAGCAGCCCATTCCGGGACAGGCCCGGGGGGCAGTACTTC.

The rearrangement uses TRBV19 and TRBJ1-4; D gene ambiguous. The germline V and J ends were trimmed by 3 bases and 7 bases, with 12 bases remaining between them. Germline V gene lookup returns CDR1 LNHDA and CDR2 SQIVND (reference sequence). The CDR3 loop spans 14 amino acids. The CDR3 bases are TGTGCCAGTAGTATTAGGGCAGGAGGTGAAAAACTGTTTTTT. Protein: CASSIRAGGEKLFF.

The CDR3 here is CASSYLSADEQYF. The DNA of the CDR3 is TGTGCCAGCAGCTACCTCAGTGCCGACGAGCAGTACTTC. V and J are TRBV13 and TRBJ2-5; D not certain. The J call may be mistaken, given a closer DNA end match to TRBJ2-7. The CDR3 totals 13 residues. Germline CDR1 PRHDT, CDR2 FYEKMQ (reference sequence).

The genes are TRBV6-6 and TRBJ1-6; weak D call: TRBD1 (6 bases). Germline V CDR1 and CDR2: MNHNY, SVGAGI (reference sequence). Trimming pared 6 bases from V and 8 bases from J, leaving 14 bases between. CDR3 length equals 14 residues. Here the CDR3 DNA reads TGTGCCAGCAGCACGGGACAATGGGATTCACCCCTCCACTTT. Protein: CASSTGQWDSPLHF.

The CDR3 DNA follows: TGCAGCGTTGAGGGATTCGAGGACTATGGCTACACCTTC. Its protein is CSVEGFEDYGYTF. The chain recombines TRBV29-1 with TRBJ1-2; D uncertain. Germline CDR1 and CDR2: SQVTM and ANQGSEA. Trimming removed 3 bases at V and 3 bases at J, with 11 bases between. This CDR3 has 13 amino acids.

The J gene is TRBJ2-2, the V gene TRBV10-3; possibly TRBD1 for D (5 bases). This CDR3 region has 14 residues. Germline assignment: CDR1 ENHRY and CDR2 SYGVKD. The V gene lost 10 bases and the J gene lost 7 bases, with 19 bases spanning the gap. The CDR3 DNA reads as TGTGCCACTGGTCCTTGGCAGGGAAGCGGGGAGCTGTTTTTT. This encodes CATGPWQGSGELFF.

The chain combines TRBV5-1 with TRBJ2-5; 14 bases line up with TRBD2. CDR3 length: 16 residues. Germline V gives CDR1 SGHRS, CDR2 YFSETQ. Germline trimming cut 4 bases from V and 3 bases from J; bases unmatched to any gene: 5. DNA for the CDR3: TGCGCCAGCAGCCCGGGACTAGCGGGGGCCGAAGAGACCCAGTACTTC. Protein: CASSPGLAGAEETQYF.

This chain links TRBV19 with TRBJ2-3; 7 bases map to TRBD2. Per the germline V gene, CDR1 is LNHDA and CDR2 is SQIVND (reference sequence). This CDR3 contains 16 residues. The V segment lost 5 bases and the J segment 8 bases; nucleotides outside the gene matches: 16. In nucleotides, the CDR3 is TGTGCCAGTAGTCCGCGTTGGGGGGGAGGGCATGGTACGCAGTATTTT. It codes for CASSPRWGGGHGTQYF.

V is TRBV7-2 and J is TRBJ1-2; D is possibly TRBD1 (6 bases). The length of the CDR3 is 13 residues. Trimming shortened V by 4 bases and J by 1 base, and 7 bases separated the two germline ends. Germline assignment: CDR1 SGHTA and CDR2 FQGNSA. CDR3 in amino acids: CASSSDSNYGYTF. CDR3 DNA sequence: TGTGCCAGCAGCTCGGACAGTAACTATGGCTACACCTTC.

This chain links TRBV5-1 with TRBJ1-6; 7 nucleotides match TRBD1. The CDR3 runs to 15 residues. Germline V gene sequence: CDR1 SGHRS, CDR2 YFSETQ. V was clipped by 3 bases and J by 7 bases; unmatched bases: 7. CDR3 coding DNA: TGCGCCAGCAGCTCATCCGGGACAGTAAATTCACCCCTCCACTTT. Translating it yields CASSSSGTVNSPLHF.

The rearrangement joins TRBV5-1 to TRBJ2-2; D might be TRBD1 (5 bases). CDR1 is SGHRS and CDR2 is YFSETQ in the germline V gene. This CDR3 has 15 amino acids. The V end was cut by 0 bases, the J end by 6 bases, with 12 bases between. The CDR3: CASSLVTGFSGELFF. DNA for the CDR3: TGCGCCAGCAGCTTGGTAACAGGTTTCTCCGGGGAGCTGTTTTTT.

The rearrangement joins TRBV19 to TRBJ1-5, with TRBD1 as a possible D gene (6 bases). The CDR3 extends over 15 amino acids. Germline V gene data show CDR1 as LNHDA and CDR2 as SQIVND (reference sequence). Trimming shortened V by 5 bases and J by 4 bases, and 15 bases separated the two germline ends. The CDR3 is CASSLKTGMNQPQHF. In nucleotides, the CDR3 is TGTGCCAGTAGTCTAAAAACAGGGATGAATCAGCCCCAGCATTTT.

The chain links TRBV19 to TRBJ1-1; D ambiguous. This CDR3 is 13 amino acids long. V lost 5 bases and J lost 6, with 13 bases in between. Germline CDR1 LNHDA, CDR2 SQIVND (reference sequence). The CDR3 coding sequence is TGTGCCAGTAGTGACCCTCCCAGTCCTGAAGCTTTCTTT. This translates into CASSDPPSPEAFF.

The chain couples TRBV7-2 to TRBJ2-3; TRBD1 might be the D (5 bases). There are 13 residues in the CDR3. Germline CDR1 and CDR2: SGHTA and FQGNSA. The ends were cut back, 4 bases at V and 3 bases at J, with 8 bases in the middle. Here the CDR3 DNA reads TGTGCCAGCAGCTCACAGGTGACAGATACGCAGTATTTT. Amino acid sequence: CASSSQVTDTQYF.

CDR3 DNA sequence: TGCGCCAGCAGCCTAGGGAGACTAGCGGGGGGTCATAACACCGGGGAGCTGTTTTTT. This encodes CASSLGRLAGGHNTGELFF. The chain employs TRBV4-3 and TRBJ2-2; 13 bases match TRBD2. Germline loops: CDR1 LGHNA, CDR2 YSLEER. With 4 bases clipped from V and 2 bases from J, the junction kept 10 bases outside the gene matches. The CDR3 totals 19 residues.

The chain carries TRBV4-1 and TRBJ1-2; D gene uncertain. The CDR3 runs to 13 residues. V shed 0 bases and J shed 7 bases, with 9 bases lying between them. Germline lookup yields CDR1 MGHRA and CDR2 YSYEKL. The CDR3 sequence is CASSQEVYGGYTF. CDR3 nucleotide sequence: TGCGCCAGCAGCCAAGAAGTGTACGGTGGCTACACCTTC.

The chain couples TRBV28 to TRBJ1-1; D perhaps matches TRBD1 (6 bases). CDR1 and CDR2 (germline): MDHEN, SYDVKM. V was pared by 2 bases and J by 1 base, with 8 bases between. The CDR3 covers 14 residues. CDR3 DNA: TGTGCCAGCAGTTTACAACAGGGGAACACTGAAGCTTTCTTT. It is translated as CASSLQQGNTEAFF.

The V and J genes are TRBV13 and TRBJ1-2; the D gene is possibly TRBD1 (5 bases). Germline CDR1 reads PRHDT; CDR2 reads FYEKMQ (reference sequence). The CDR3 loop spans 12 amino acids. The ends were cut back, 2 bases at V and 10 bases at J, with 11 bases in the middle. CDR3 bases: TGTGCCAGCAGCTTATCCGGGGCCCCCTACACCTTC. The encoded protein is CASSLSGAPYTF.

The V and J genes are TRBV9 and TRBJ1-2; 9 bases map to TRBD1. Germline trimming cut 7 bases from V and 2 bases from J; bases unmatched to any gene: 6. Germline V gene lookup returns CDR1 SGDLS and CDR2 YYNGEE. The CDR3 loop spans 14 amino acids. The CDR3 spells CASGNRGRNYGYTF. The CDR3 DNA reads TGTGCCAGCGGAAACAGGGGGCGAAACTATGGCTACACCTTC. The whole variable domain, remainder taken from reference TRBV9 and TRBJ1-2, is DSGVTQTPKHLITATGQRVTLRCSPRSGDLSVYWYQQSLDQGLQFLIQYYNGEERAKGNILERFSAQQFPDLHSELNLSSLELGDSALYFCASGNRGRNYGYTFGSGTRLTVV.

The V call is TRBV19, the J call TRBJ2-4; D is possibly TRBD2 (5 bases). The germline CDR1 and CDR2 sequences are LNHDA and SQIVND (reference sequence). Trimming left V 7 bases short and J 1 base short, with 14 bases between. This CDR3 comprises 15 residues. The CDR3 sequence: CASKNPGSAKNIQYF. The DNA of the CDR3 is TGTGCCAGTAAGAACCCGGGGTCGGCCAAAAACATTCAGTACTTC.